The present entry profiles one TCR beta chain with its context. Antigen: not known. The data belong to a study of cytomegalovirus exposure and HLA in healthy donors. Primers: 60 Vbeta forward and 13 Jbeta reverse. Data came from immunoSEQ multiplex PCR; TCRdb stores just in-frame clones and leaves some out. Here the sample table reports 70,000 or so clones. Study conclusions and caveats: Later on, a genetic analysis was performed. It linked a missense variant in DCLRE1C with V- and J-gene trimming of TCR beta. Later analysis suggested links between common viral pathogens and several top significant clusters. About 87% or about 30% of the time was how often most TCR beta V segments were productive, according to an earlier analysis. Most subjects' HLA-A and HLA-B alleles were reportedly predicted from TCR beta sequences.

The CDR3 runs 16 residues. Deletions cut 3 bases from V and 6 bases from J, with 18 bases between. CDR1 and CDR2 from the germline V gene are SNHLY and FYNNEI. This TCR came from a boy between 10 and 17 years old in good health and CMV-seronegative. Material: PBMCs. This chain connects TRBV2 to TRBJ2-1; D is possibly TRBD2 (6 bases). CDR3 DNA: TGTGCCAGCAGTGATGGTAGGACTAACCCCACCAATGAGCAGTTCTTC. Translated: CASSDGRTNPTNEQFF.